The entry that follows covers one TCR beta chain sequence. The V gene's germline CDR1 is SGHTA and CDR2 FQGTGA. The J segment lost 6 bases and the V segment lost 6 bases, leaving 4 bases of the junction unmatched. This CDR3 is built from 14 residues. This record belongs to a study of T cell changes during pregnancy in multiple sclerosis. Clones were read by immunoSEQ multiplex PCR, and TCRdb kept only the in-frame ones, dropping some. The repertoire holds 68,000 or so clones, under 95% seen once, with over 0.65% in the top ten. This chain uses TRBV7-3 with TRBJ2-2; 10 positions agree with TRBD1. The receptor was isolated from a female donor with multiple sclerosis, enrolled in a pregnancy study. This specimen was peripheral blood, taken in the second trimester of pregnancy. This chain's CDR3 is CASRGTGVAGELFF. In DNA, the CDR3 is TGTGCCAGCAGGGGGACAGGGGTCGCCGGGGAGCTGTTTTTT.